This is a list of T cell receptor beta chains from one sample in a study of blood T cell repertoires in COVID-19. Generated by immunoSEQ multiplex PCR, the TCRdb table keeps only in-frame clones and is missing some. The table lists roughly 460,000 clones, approximately 90% of them singletons. Sequencing was carried out using peripheral blood. The origin of the receptors is a man between 18 and 35 years old with COVID-19, enrolled during active disease. Each CDR3 is given with its conserved first and last residue. D genes are given only for firm matches. Size is omitted from some rows. Given values are once, few, many or a class for expanded clones.

D: TRBD2
J: TRBJ2-5
size: -
V: TRBV5-4
CDR3: CASSLGLAEQETQYF
DNA: TGTGCCAGCAGCTTGGGGCTAGCGGAACAAGAGACCCAGTACTTC

D: -
J: TRBJ2-6
size: -
V: TRBV4-1
CDR3: CASSQETGSGANVLTF
DNA: TGCGCCAGCAGCCAAGAAACAGGGTCTGGGGCCAACGTCCTGACTTTC

D: -
J: TRBJ1-2
size: -
V: TRBV6-5
CDR3: CASNRVDYGYTF
DNA: TGTGCCAGCAACAGGGTGGACTATGGCTACACCTTC

D: -
J: TRBJ2-2
size: -
V: TRBV6-5
CDR3: CASSYSRSGNTGELFF
DNA: TGTGCCAGCAGTTACTCGCGCTCAGGGAACACCGGGGAGCTGTTTTTT

D: -
J: TRBJ1-1
size: -
V: TRBV18
CDR3: CASSPGAIAEAFF
DNA: TGTGCCAGCTCACCGGGGGCAATCGCTGAAGCTTTCTTT

D: TRBD1
J: TRBJ2-7
size: -
V: TRBV20-1
CDR3: CSASDRDYEQYF
DNA: TGCAGTGCTAGTGACAGGGACTACGAGCAGTACTTC

D: TRBD2
J: TRBJ2-7
size: many
V: TRBV10-3
CDR3: CAIKEQAGGYEQYF
DNA: TGTGCCATCAAAGAACAGGCGGGGGGGTACGAGCAGTACTTC

D: -
J: TRBJ1-1
size: few
V: TRBV5-4
CDR3: CASSFRDKEAFF
DNA: TGTGCCAGCAGCTTTCGGGACAAAGAAGCTTTCTTT

D: TRBD1
J: TRBJ1-4
size: -
V: TRBV5-1
CDR3: CASSRFPDRAYRANEKLFF
DNA: TGCGCCAGCAGCCGGTTCCCCGACAGGGCATATCGGGCTAATGAAAAACTGTTTTTT

D: TRBD1
J: TRBJ1-2
size: -
V: TRBV4-2
CDR3: CASSQDLDNRDSYGYTF
DNA: TGTGCCAGCAGCCAAGATTTGGATAACCGGGACAGTTATGGCTACACCTTC

D: -
J: TRBJ2-7
size: -
V: TRBV15
CDR3: CATSRVGGLAYEQYF
DNA: TGTGCCACCAGCAGAGTAGGAGGGTTGGCCTACGAGCAGTACTTC

D: -
J: TRBJ1-1
size: -
V: TRBV5-1
CDR3: CASSRPGFKNTEAFF
DNA: TGCGCCAGCAGCCGGCCAGGGTTTAAGAACACTGAAGCTTTCTTT

D: -
J: TRBJ1-1
size: -
V: TRBV7-9
CDR3: CASSSTGRSLTEAFF
DNA: TGTGCCAGCAGCTCCACAGGGCGATCCCTCACTGAAGCTTTCTTT

D: TRBD1
J: TRBJ2-1
size: -
V: TRBV27
CDR3: CASSSRGTGGLNEQFF
DNA: TGTGCCAGCAGCTCGAGAGGGACAGGGGGTCTCAATGAGCAGTTCTTC

D: TRBD1
J: TRBJ2-3
size: -
V: TRBV5-5
CDR3: CASSGRDRGLSTDTQYF
DNA: TGTGCCAGCAGCGGAAGGGACAGGGGGCTGAGTACAGATACGCAGTATTTT

D: -
J: TRBJ1-5
size: -
V: TRBV6-5
CDR3: CASSDSYQPQHF
DNA: TGTGCCAGCAGCGACAGTTATCAGCCCCAGCATTTT

D: -
J: TRBJ2-1
size: -
V: TRBV24-1
CDR3: CATRGGEAGEQFF
DNA: TGTGCCACCAGGGGGGGAGAAGCTGGTGAGCAGTTCTTC

D: TRBD1
J: TRBJ2-3
size: -
V: TRBV5-8
CDR3: CASSLGGQVITDTQYF
DNA: TGTGCCAGCAGCTTGGGGGGACAGGTCATCACAGATACGCAGTATTTT

D: TRBD2
J: TRBJ2-4
size: -
V: TRBV12-5
CDR3: CASGLGLAGGGVIQYF
DNA: TGTGCTAGTGGTTTGGGACTAGCGGGAGGAGGGGTGATTCAGTACTTC

D: TRBD1
J: TRBJ1-2
size: -
V: TRBV7-9
CDR3: CASSPRTGGNYGYTF
DNA: TGTGCCAGCAGCCCAAGGACAGGGGGCAACTATGGCTACACCTTC

D: TRBD2
J: TRBJ2-1
size: many
V: TRBV5-8
CDR3: CASSVTSGHYNEQFF
DNA: TGTGCCAGCAGCGTCACTAGCGGTCACTACAATGAGCAGTTCTTC

D: -
J: TRBJ2-3
size: -
V: TRBV5-5
CDR3: CASSPRQVGDTQYF
DNA: TGTGCCAGCAGCCCCCGACAGGTAGGCGATACGCAGTATTTT

D: -
J: TRBJ2-3
size: -
V: TRBV7-9
CDR3: CASSARLDSSTDTQYF
DNA: TGTGCCAGCAGCGCGCGGTTGGATTCGAGCACAGATACGCAGTATTTT

D: TRBD1
J: TRBJ1-1
size: -
V: TRBV5-1
CDR3: CASSFGTGGTEAFF
DNA: TGCGCCAGCAGCTTTGGAACAGGGGGCACTGAAGCTTTCTTT

D: -
J: TRBJ2-2
size: -
V: TRBV6-5
CDR3: CASRPQGTAGELFF
DNA: TGTGCCAGCAGGCCACAGGGCACGGCCGGGGAGCTGTTTTTT

D: TRBD2
J: TRBJ2-2
size: -
V: TRBV2
CDR3: CASSLSGGNTGELFF
DNA: TGTGCCAGCAGTCTTAGCGGGGGGAACACCGGGGAGCTGTTTTTT

D: -
J: TRBJ1-1
size: -
V: TRBV19
CDR3: CASRAGEAFF
DNA: TGTGCCAGTAGGGCGGGTGAAGCTTTCTTT

D: -
J: TRBJ2-7
size: few
V: TRBV5-4
CDR3: CASSSQGGEQYF
DNA: TGTGCCAGCAGCTCCCAGGGCGGCGAGCAGTACTTC

D: -
J: TRBJ2-7
size: -
V: TRBV27
CDR3: CASSPTGGTYEQYF
DNA: TGTGCCAGCAGTCCGACAGGTGGGACCTACGAGCAGTACTTC